These 10 T cell receptor beta chains were all obtained from the same sample, sequenced in a study of tumor-infiltrating lymphocytes in primary liver carcinoma. Taking roughly 20-34 mg of unsorted bulk tissue, the authors co-extracted RNA and DNA. From around 500 ng of total RNA, TCR beta-specific cDNA was reverse-transcribed using a constant-region primer. A slightly modified ARM-PCR protocol with three nested multiplex PCR rounds produced these TCR beta libraries. TRBV1-TRBV30 forward primers paired with a C-beta reverse primer drove the first two PCR rounds, approximately 11 cycles each. TCRdb analysed the multiplex PCR reads with MiXCR anew, one entry per CDR3 protein. Among roughly 100,000 distinct CDR3 sequences listed, approximately 78% were seen once. The sequenced sample consisted of liver tumor tissue from sampling region 3. Subset defined: tumor region T3, left-lateral pole. These receptors all come from a man between 35 and 55 years old with primary liver carcinoma and hepatitis B virus infection.

Comment on this clonotype: The junction departs from germline at one end; a sequencing error may be responsible. The V and J genes are TRBV11-3 and TRBJ2-1; D is perhaps TRBD2 (6 bases). Looked up from germline, CDR1 is SGHNT and CDR2 is YENEEA. This CDR3 spans 14 amino acids. CDR3 in amino acids: CASSLTSIIDGQLF. The CDR3 bases are TGTGCCAGTAGCTTGACTAGTATTATCGACGGGCAGTTATTC.

Notes on this clonotype: At one of its ends the junction is not consistent with the germline gene, which may arise from a read error. The V call is TRBV5-1, the J call TRBJ2-7, with D possibly matching TRBD2 (5 bases). The CDR3 is 13 residues long. Germline V CDR1 and CDR2: SGHRS, YFSETQ. CDR3 region: CASSLEVSSEQYF. CDR3 sequence (DNA): TGCGCCAGCAGTTTGGAGGTTTCCTCCGAGCAGTACTTC. Looking up the rest from reference TRBV5-1 and TRBJ2-7 gives the full variable domain: KAGVTQTPRYLIKTRGQQVTLSCSPISGHRSVSWYQQTPGQGLQFLFEYFSETQRNKGNFPGRFSGRQFSNSRSEMNVSTLELGDSALYLCASSLEVSSEQYFGPGTRLTVT.

Note on this clonotype: In this CDR3 the conserved last residue, phenylalanine or tryptophan, is missing, so a read error is likely. Because the CDR3's place on the DNA is in doubt, the DNA is left out and the CDR3 is given as listed by TCRdb. The chain employs TRBV11-1 and TRBJ2-4; no check of the table's D call, TRBD2, against the DNA was made. A total of 17 residues make up the CDR3, ends included. Germline loops: CDR1 SGHAT, CDR2 FQDESV (reference sequence). The CDR3 sequence: CASSFLGTNGTKNIQSL.

Comment on this clonotype: One end of the junction varies from germline; a read error may be responsible. The V call is TRBV4-2, the J call TRBJ2-3; 11 bases are shared with TRBD2. Germline CDR1 is LGHNA and CDR2 is YNFKEQ. This CDR3 comprises 19 residues. The DNA of the CDR3 is TGTGCCAGCAGCCCGACATCTACCTCTAGCGGGAGGTACACAGATACGGAGTATTTT. This sequence encodes CASSPTSTSSGRYTDTEYF.

The chain joins TRBV5-1 to TRBJ2-3; D is undetermined. The germline V and J ends were trimmed by 0 bases and 7 bases, with 12 bases remaining between them. Germline lookup yields CDR1 SGHRS and CDR2 YFSETQ. This CDR3 region has 14 residues. The CDR3 nucleotides read TGCGCCAGCAGCTTGGGACACAAGACAAATACGCAGTATTTT. This gives the protein CASSLGHKTNTQYF.

This clonotype was recorded only once. The junction shows a germline mismatch at one end, possibly a read error. This chain connects TRBV6-5 to TRBJ2-6, with 11 bases lining up with TRBD2. The CDR3 consists of 19 residues. The germline V gene encodes CDR1 MNHEY and CDR2 SVGAGI. As DNA, the CDR3 is TGTGTCAGCAGTTCGTCCTGGACTAGCGGGTATTCTGGGGCCAACGTCCTGGCTTTC. Encoded protein: CVSSSSWTSGYSGANVLAF.

On this clonotype: Sequence at one end of the junction differs from germline and may be a read error. V usage is TRBV10-3 and J usage is TRBJ2-7, with 9 bases fitting TRBD1. The CDR3 covers 16 residues. Per germline, CDR1 ENHRY and CDR2 SYGVKD. The DNA for the CDR3 is TGTGCCATCAGTGAGTCTAGGACAGGGGAGCTCTACGAGCAATACTTC. Translating gives CAISESRTGELYEQYF.

The V gene is TRBV29-1, the J gene TRBJ1-1; the D is unclear. This CDR3 is 15 amino acids long. Germline V gives CDR1 SQVTM, CDR2 ANQGSEA. V dropped 7 bases and J dropped 0 bases, with 18 bases sitting between them. The CDR3 bases are TGCAGCGCTTCCCCGCGCTGGGTAATGAACACTGAAGCTTTCTTT. It encodes CSASPRWVMNTEAFF.

This rearrangement joins TRBV7-9 to TRBJ1-2; D is undetermined. Trimming took 7 bases from V and 8 from J, leaving 20 bases between them. CDR1 SEHNR and CDR2 FQNEAQ come from the germline V gene (reference sequence). The CDR3 has 14 amino acids. CDR3 sequence: CASNTSEGELGYTF. CDR3 DNA: TGTGCCAGCAACACATCTGAGGGAGAGCTGGGCTACACCTTC.

This chain uses TRBV7-8 with TRBJ2-5, with D maybe TRBD2 (6 bases). Trimming cost V 10 bases and J 5 bases, with 17 bases left between them. Germline V lookup: CDR1 SGHVS, CDR2 FQNEAQ. This CDR3 is 13 amino acids long. The CDR3 DNA follows: TGTGCCAACACCACCATGGGGGGTGAGACCCAGTACTTC. It yields the protein CANTTMGGETQYF.